This TCR beta chain was documented in a study of CD8+CD57+ T cells in acquired aplastic anemia. Study-level information: An average of 3.2 ug of DNA was obtained from sorted CD4+ and CD8+ cells. Study-wide results and caveats: The study found no significant CD8+ Simpson's diversity difference between patients and controls. Over 25 CD8+ CDR3 sequences occurred in both the patients and the controls.

A remark on this clonotype: As yet, its antigen is unknown.

The CDR3 runs 15 residues. V was clipped by 1 base and J by 3 bases, with 12 bases between them. Germline V gene data show CDR1 as LNHNV and CDR2 as YYDKDF (reference sequence). Patients sequenced had flow cytometry evidence of CD8+CD57+ cell expansion. Profiling that covered TCR beta VDJ and CDR3 relied on genomic DNA as its template. TCRdb used MiXCR to reprocess the reads, holding one entry per CDR3 protein. The data show hundreds of thousands of distinct CDR3 sequences, around 32% seen once. The TCR comes from a human donor with aplastic anemia. Sequencing was carried out using sorted CD4+, CD8+, or CD8+CD57+ T cells (not recorded which) from PBMCs. The chain joins TRBV15 to TRBJ1-1; D gene ambiguous. The CDR3 coding sequence is TGTGCCACCAGCAGAGCCAGTTTTTCGGACACTGAAGCTTTCTTT. Translated: CATSRASFSDTEAFF. Full variable domain (outside the CDR3, taken from reference TRBV15 and TRBJ1-1): DAMVIQNPRYQVTQFGKPVTLSCSQTLNHNVMYWYQQKSSQAPKLLFHYYDKDFNNEADTPDNFQSRRPNTSFCFLDIRSPGLGDTAMYLCATSRASFSDTEAFFGQGTRLTVV.